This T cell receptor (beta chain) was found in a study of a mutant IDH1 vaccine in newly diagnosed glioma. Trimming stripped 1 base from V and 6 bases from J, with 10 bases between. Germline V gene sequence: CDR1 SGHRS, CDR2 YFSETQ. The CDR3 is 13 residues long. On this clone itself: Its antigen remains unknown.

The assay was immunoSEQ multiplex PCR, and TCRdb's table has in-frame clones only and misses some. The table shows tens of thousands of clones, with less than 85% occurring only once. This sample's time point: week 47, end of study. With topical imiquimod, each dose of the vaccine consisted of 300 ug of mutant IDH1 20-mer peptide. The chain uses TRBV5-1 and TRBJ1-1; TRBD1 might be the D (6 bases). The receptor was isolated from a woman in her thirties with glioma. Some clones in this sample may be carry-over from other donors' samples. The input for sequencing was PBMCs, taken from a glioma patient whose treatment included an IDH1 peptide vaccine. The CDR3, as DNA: TGCGCCAGCAGCTTGACAGGGAAGGCTGAAGCTTTCTTT. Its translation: CASSLTGKAEAFF.